This section outlines one TCR beta chain sequence together with its context. TCRdb's table, derived via immunoSEQ multiplex PCR, lists solely in-frame clones and lacks some. The repertoire consists of 100,000 or so clones, with under 95% occurring once and the leading ten covering about 4%. The sample originates from a study of T cells in localized non-small cell lung cancer. Trimming removed 1 base from V and 5 bases from J, with 18 bases in between. The CDR3 contains 17 residues. In germline, CDR1 is SGHDN, CDR2 FVKESK. The rearrangement joins TRBV14 to TRBJ2-1; D is possibly TRBD2 (6 bases). Material: PBMCs, obtained before any cancer treatment. This sequence originates from a woman between 35 and 70 years old with stage II squamous cell lung carcinoma. Here the CDR3 reads CASSQVPWRGGDNEQFF. CDR3 sequence (DNA): TGTGCCAGCAGCCAAGTCCCCTGGCGGGGCGGGGACAATGAGCAGTTCTTC. The whole variable domain, remainder taken from reference TRBV14 and TRBJ2-1, is EAGVTQFPSHSVIEKGQTVTLRCDPISGHDNLYWYRRVMGKEIKFLLHFVKESKQDESGMPNNRFLAERTGGTYSTLKVQPAELEDSGVYFCASSQVPWRGGDNEQFFGPGTRLTVL.